This TCR beta chain was found in a study of blood T cell repertoires in COVID-19. Study-wide background: Sites across the United States, Italy and Spain contributed samples from acute and convalescent COVID-19.

In the authors' workflow: Reference gene primers were amplified, and this amplification served to estimate nucleated cell counts. Here immunoSEQ multiplex PCR was the method, and the copy in TCRdb shows in-frame clones only, minus some. Clone size and the V and J calls come from that table; the DNA yielded D and trimming. The sample lists under 450,000 clones, about 90% occurring once. The CDR3 loop spans 13 amino acids. V lost 11 bases and J lost 4; bases outside the gene matches: 8. The study recruited people aged about 18 to 89 years across more than 20 US areas. Clinical history reported by participants formed the basis on which cohorts were assigned.

This receptor was taken from a man aged 25-45 years who had recovered from COVID-19. The sample consisted of PBMCs or T cells enriched from blood (not recorded which). The chain recombines TRBV12-3 or TRBV12-4 with TRBJ1-3; the match to TRBD1 covers 7 bases. CDR3 region: CAVRKGAGNTIYF. The CDR3 region has the DNA TGTGCCGTACGGAAGGGGGCCGGAAACACCATATATTTT.